Presented here are 20 T cell receptor beta chains from one specimen sequenced in a study of monozygotic twins with inflammatory bowel disease. TCRdb reworked the 5' RACE reads into one entry per CDR3 protein, no DNA. The repertoire table contains 350,000 to 550,000 distinct CDR3 sequences. Sequenced material: blood. The receptors originated from a human donor with ulcerative colitis or Crohn's disease, or a healthy co-twin of an affected twin (not recorded which).

This chain links TRBV28 with TRBJ2-5. The germline CDR1 and CDR2 sequences are MDHEN and SYDVKM. The CDR3 loop spans 13 amino acids. CDR3 sequence reads: CASSSSLQETQYF.

This chain links TRBV28 with TRBJ2-6. The CDR3 spans 17 residues. Germline CDR1 reads MDHEN; CDR2 reads SYDVKM. CDR3: CASSSYLYRSGANVLTF.

This chain joins TRBV5-5 and TRBJ2-2. Per germline, CDR1 SGHKS and CDR2 YYEKEE (reference sequence). The CDR3 covers 15 residues. CDR3 protein: CASSFFSPSTGELFF.

The gene calls are TRBV4-2 and TRBJ2-3; TCRdb names TRBD2, which stays unverified in the absence of DNA. Germline V gene lookup returns CDR1 LGHNA and CDR2 YNFKEQ. The CDR3 loop spans 15 amino acids. The CDR3 sequence is CASSLLADLTDTQYF.

The genes are TRBV28 and TRBJ1-5. CDR1 MDHEN and CDR2 SYDVKM come from the germline V gene. This CDR3 is 15 amino acids long. CDR3: CATVRVRYSNQPQHF. The whole variable domain, remainder taken from reference TRBV28 and TRBJ1-5, is DVKVTQSSRYLVKRTGEKVFLECVQDMDHENMFWYRQDPGLGLRLIYFSYDVKMKEKGDIPEGYSVSREKKERFSLILESASTNQTSMYLCATVRVRYSNQPQHFGDGTRLSIL.

J is TRBJ2-7 and V is TRBV21-1; checking the TCRdb D call of TRBD2 is not possible without DNA. TRBV21-1 represents a pseudogene. This CDR3 spans 18 amino acids. This chain's CDR3 is CASSKTGLAEGRSYEQYF.

J is TRBJ2-2 and V is TRBV7-2; TCRdb lists TRBD2, though no DNA is available to test this call. The length of the CDR3 is 16 residues. Looked up from germline, CDR1 is SGHTA and CDR2 is FQGNSA. The CDR3 here is CASSSWDGPTTGELFF.

The chain has TRBV23-1 and TRBJ2-2; the TCRdb call, TRBD1, lacks DNA for checking. TRBV23-1 is an ORF for which the function is uncertain. The CDR3 runs 14 residues. CDR3 loop: CASKATGDVGELFF.

The rearrangement uses TRBV4-1 and TRBJ2-1; TCRdb returns TRBD2, unconfirmable since there is no DNA. Germline lookup yields CDR1 MGHRA and CDR2 YSYEKL. The CDR3 covers 15 residues. CDR3 protein: CASSQDRALNNEQFF.

This chain uses TRBV20-1 with TRBJ1-5. Germline lookup yields CDR1 DFQATT and CDR2 SNEGSKA (reference sequence). The CDR3 runs 14 residues. The CDR3 is CSALSIGGNQPQHF.

CDR3 sequence reads: CASSDSNNEQFF. The chain combines TRBV2 with TRBJ2-1. The V gene's germline CDR1 is SNHLY and CDR2 FYNNEI. The CDR3 covers 12 residues.

The chain recombines TRBV5-1 with TRBJ1-5; the D call of TRBD1 rests on TCRdb alone, since no DNA is present to check it. This CDR3 is 16 amino acids long. CDR1 is SGHRS and CDR2 is YFSETQ in the germline V gene. CDR3 protein: CASSLGGTGIYGPQHF.

V usage is TRBV27 and J usage is TRBJ1-5. Germline assignment: CDR1 MNHEY and CDR2 SMNVEV (reference sequence). The CDR3 is 11 amino acids. CDR3 protein: CASSTGGPQHF.

J is TRBJ2-7 and V is TRBV7-9; TCRdb indicates TRBD1, and absent DNA this call remains unverified. The CDR3 has 15 residues. Germline V gene sequence: CDR1 SEHNR, CDR2 FQNEAQ (reference sequence). The CDR3 sequence: CASSPRDRVPYEQYF.

The chain combines TRBV7-9 with TRBJ2-5; the D gene TCRdb calls, TRBD1, cannot be checked with no DNA. The CDR3 covers 17 residues. Germline assignment: CDR1 SEHNR and CDR2 FQNEAQ (reference sequence). CDR3 protein: CASSLGVAPDPQETQYF.

The genes are TRBV20-1 and TRBJ2-1; the D call from TCRdb, TRBD2, cannot be confirmed without DNA. CDR1 and CDR2 (germline): DFQATT, SNEGSKA (reference sequence). The CDR3 consists of 14 residues. This chain's CDR3 is CSAGPSGAYNEQFF.

This chain uses TRBV6-5 with TRBJ1-5. CDR1 and CDR2 from the germline V gene are MNHEY and SVGAGI. This CDR3 contains 14 residues. This CDR3 is CASSYGQHNQPQHF.

The gene calls are TRBV6-2 or TRBV6-3 and TRBJ2-6; no DNA is available, so the TRBD2 call from TCRdb remains unchecked. Germline V gives CDR1 MNHEY, CDR2 SVGEGT. The length of the CDR3 is 18 residues. CDR3 protein: CASSYPTSGRTGANVLTF.

The CDR3 sequence is CASSFGGDEQYF. The V call is TRBV27, the J call TRBJ2-7; TCRdb lists TRBD2, though no DNA is available to test this call. The germline gives CDR1 MNHEY, CDR2 SMNVEV (reference sequence). This CDR3 is 12 amino acids long.

The CDR3 is CAISESMSGNEQFF. J is TRBJ2-1 and V is TRBV10-3. This CDR3 region has 14 residues. Germline-derived CDR1 and CDR2 are ENHRY and SYGVKD.